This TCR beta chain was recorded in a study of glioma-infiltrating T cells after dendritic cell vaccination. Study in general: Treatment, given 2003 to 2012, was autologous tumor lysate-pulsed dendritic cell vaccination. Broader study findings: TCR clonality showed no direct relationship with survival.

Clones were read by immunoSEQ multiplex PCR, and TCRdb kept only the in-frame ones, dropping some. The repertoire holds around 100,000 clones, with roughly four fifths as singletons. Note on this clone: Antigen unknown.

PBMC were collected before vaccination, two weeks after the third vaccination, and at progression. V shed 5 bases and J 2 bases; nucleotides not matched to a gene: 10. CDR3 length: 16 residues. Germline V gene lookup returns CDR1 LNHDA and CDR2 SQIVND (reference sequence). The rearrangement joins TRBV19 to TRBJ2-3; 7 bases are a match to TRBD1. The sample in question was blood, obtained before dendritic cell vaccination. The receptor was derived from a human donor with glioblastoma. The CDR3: CASSSQRGQDTDTQYF. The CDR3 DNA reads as TGTGCCAGTAGTTCCCAAAGGGGGCAAGACACAGATACGCAGTATTTT.